The rows below give T cell receptor beta chains drawn from one sample of a study of early T cells in non-severe SARS-CoV-2 infection. TCRdb fed the 5' RACE reads into MiXCR, producing one record per CDR3 protein. The table has 50,000 to 75,000 distinct CDR3 sequences, approximately 12% seen once; the top ten hold roughly 1.2%. The sample was whole blood, taken at baseline. These receptors were obtained from an adult who was a healthcare worker with PCR-confirmed SARS-CoV-2 infection or an uninfected control (not recorded which). The donor label of this sample is uncertain. CDR3s include the opening cysteine and the closing phenylalanine or tryptophan. The D gene is left open where the match is weak. The size entry is marked missing in some rows and otherwise reads once, few, many or a size class.

cdr3_length j_call v_call d_call clone_size cdr3_aa cdr3_nt
15 TRBJ2-4 TRBV12-3/TRBV12-4 TRBD1 few CASSPWTGGAGIQYF TGTGCCAGCAGTCCCTGGACAGGGGGAGCGGGCATTCAGTACTTC
17 TRBJ1-3 TRBV4-1 NA many CASSQTTGRYSGNTIYF TGCGCCAGCAGCCAGACGACAGGACGTTACTCTGGAAACACCATATATTTT
15 TRBJ1-4 TRBV2 NA few CASSEGWATNEKLFF TGTGCCAGCAGTGAAGGGTGGGCAACTAATGAAAAACTGTTTTTT
16 TRBJ2-1 TRBV6-2/TRBV6-3 NA few CASSAEGRSSYNEQFF TGTGCCAGCAGCGCCGAGGGGAGGAGCTCCTACAATGAGCAGTTCTTC
14 TRBJ1-2 TRBV5-1 NA few CASSLSRESYGYTF TGCGCCAGCAGCTTGTCCAGGGAGTCCTATGGCTACACCTTC
16 TRBJ1-4 TRBV7-8 TRBD1 NA CASSSPAGTVNEKLFF TGTGCCAGCAGCTCCCCCGCCGGGACAGTCAATGAAAAACTGTTTTTT
15 TRBJ1-6 TRBV30 NA few CAWRGGLFHNSPLHF TGTGCCTGGAGGGGGGGACTCTTCCATAATTCACCCCTCCACTTT
16 TRBJ1-2 TRBV19 TRBD1 many CASSALPGQTNYGYTF TGTGCCAGTAGTGCGCTACCGGGACAGACTAACTATGGCTACACCTTC
18 TRBJ2-1 TRBV9 NA NA CASSLYFLGGDSYNEQFF TGTGCCAGCAGCCTGTACTTCCTAGGGGGTGACTCCTACAATGAGCAGTTCTTC
18 TRBJ1-6 TRBV18 NA many CASSPRAVRSSYNSPLHF TGTGCCAGCTCACCAAGGGCAGTCCGAAGCTCCTATAATTCACCCCTCCACTTT
16 TRBJ1-1 TRBV28 NA few CASSSAPPRLNTEAFF TGTGCCAGCAGTTCGGCGCCACCGAGGCTTAACACTGAAGCTTTCTTT
16 TRBJ2-1 TRBV7-9 TRBD2 NA CASSLGASGGDNEQFF TGTGCCAGCAGCTTAGGAGCTAGCGGGGGGGACAATGAGCAGTTCTTC
15 TRBJ1-5 TRBV6-6 TRBD1 many CASRTDRAGNQPQHF TGTGCCAGCAGAACTGACAGGGCTGGCAATCAGCCCCAGCATTTT
15 TRBJ1-5 TRBV19 NA NA CASSIRDGSNQPQHF TGTGCCAGTAGTATTCGGGATGGAAGCAATCAGCCCCAGCATTTT
17 TRBJ2-1 TRBV4-1 NA many CASSQIDMGFSFHEQFF TGCGCCAGCAGCCAGATCGACATGGGGTTCAGTTTTCATGAGCAGTTCTTC
13 TRBJ2-4 TRBV2 TRBD2 few CASSVGAGDIQYF TGTGCCAGCAGTGTAGGGGCGGGGGACATTCAGTACTTC
13 TRBJ1-1 TRBV20-1 NA NA CSASGGPGVEAFF TGCAGTGCTAGTGGGGGCCCTGGGGTTGAAGCTTTCTTT
15 TRBJ2-5 TRBV13 NA NA CASSSAGAGSETQYF TGTGCCAGCAGCTCCGCCGGGGCAGGGTCAGAGACCCAGTACTTC
14 TRBJ1-5 TRBV27 NA few CASSLTRGPQPQHF TGTGCCAGCAGTTTAACCAGGGGTCCTCAGCCCCAGCATTTT
13 TRBJ2-3 TRBV19 TRBD1 few CASSRSGGMAQYF TGTGCCAGTAGTAGATCAGGGGGCATGGCGCAGTATTTT
15 TRBJ2-4 TRBV14 TRBD1 NA CASSQQGQGGLIQYF TGTGCCAGCAGCCAACAAGGACAGGGGGGGTTAATTCAGTACTTC
14 TRBJ1-2 TRBV7-8 NA many CASSQMVGDYGYTF TGTGCCAGCAGCCAGATGGTAGGGGACTATGGCTACACCTTC
13 TRBJ1-2 TRBV28 NA NA CASSLWPGASGTF TGTGCCAGCAGTTTATGGCCAGGGGCTTCAGGGACCTTC
16 TRBJ2-3 TRBV11-2 NA NA CASSWGVGASTDTQYF TGTGCCAGCAGCTGGGGGGTAGGGGCTAGCACAGATACGCAGTATTTT
14 TRBJ1-6 TRBV20-1 NA many CSARAGGVYAPLHF TGCAGTGCTAGAGCTGGGGGGGTTTACGCACCCCTCCACTTT
15 TRBJ2-1 TRBV7-9 TRBD2 NA CASSLGAGGNNEQFF TGTGCCAGCAGCTTAGGAGCGGGGGGAAACAATGAGCAGTTCTTC
11 TRBJ2-3 TRBV12-3/TRBV12-4 NA few CASRQTDTQYF TGTGCCAGCAGGCAGACAGATACGCAGTATTTT
17 TRBJ1-1 TRBV20-1 NA NA CSARDGGRAYTNTEAFF TGCAGTGCTAGAGACGGTGGCAGAGCATATACGAACACTGAAGCTTTCTTT
17 TRBJ2-3 TRBV5-1 NA NA CASSLGPLASSTDTQYF TGCGCCAGCAGCTTGGGACCGTTGGCCTCTAGCACAGATACGCAGTATTTT
16 TRBJ2-4 TRBV7-3 TRBD1 few CASSSGTDLAKNIQYF TGTGCCAGCAGCTCTGGGACAGACCTAGCCAAAAACATTCAGTACTTC
17 TRBJ2-1 TRBV7-6 TRBD1 NA CASSSYRGRNSYNEQFF TGTGCCAGCAGTTCATACAGGGGGCGAAACTCCTACAATGAGCAGTTCTTC
16 TRBJ2-3 TRBV10-3 TRBD2 NA CAIRDEASGGHGTQYF TGTGCCATCAGGGACGAGGCTAGCGGGGGACATGGTACGCAGTATTTT
18 TRBJ1-4 TRBV4-2 TRBD1 few CASSRRTPDRGKGEKLFF TGTGCCAGCAGCCGAAGAACCCCGGACAGGGGGAAAGGAGAAAAACTGTTTTTT
14 TRBJ1-5 TRBV18 NA few CASSPRADQGPQHF TGTGCCAGCTCACCACGGGCGGACCAGGGGCCCCAGCATTTT
14 TRBJ1-1 TRBV29-1 NA NA CSVPAATENTEAFF TGCAGCGTTCCTGCAGCGACGGAGAACACTGAAGCTTTCTTT
14 TRBJ2-3 TRBV5-1 NA few CASSLGQYTDTQYF TGCGCCAGCAGCTTAGGACAGTACACAGATACGCAGTATTTT
17 TRBJ2-5 TRBV7-7 TRBD2 NA CASSLSRVAGGPETQYF TGTGCCAGCAGCTTATCTCGAGTAGCGGGGGGGCCAGAGACCCAGTACTTC
15 TRBJ1-2 TRBV4-1 TRBD1 few CASSQDGTVNYGYTF TGCGCCAGCAGCCAAGATGGGACAGTTAACTATGGCTACACCTTC
14 TRBJ2-5 TRBV7-7 TRBD2 many CASSFSGGLETQYF TGTGCCAGCAGCTTCTCGGGGGGGCTCGAGACCCAGTACTTC
13 TRBJ2-5 TRBV2 TRBD1 NA CASRGQVQETQYF TGTGCCAGCAGGGGACAGGTACAAGAGACCCAGTACTTC
15 TRBJ2-1 TRBV6-4 NA once CASSDWADRDNEQFF TGTGCCAGCAGTGACTGGGCCGACAGAGACAATGAGCAGTTCTTC
12 TRBJ1-4 TRBV6-5 NA many CASSYIGKKLFF TGTGCCAGCAGTTACATCGGAAAAAAACTGTTTTTT
14 TRBJ1-1 TRBV29-1 TRBD1 few CSVHVTGGDTEAFF TGCAGCGTCCACGTTACAGGGGGGGACACTGAAGCTTTCTTT
16 TRBJ1-1 TRBV5-4 TRBD1 few CASSLMRTGTNTEAFF TGTGCCAGCAGCTTGATGAGGACAGGGACTAACACTGAAGCTTTCTTT
12 TRBJ2-5 TRBV29-1 NA NA CSVDPIQETQYF TGCAGCGTTGATCCCATCCAAGAGACCCAGTACTTC
14 TRBJ1-4 TRBV14 NA few CASSAGTVNEKLFF TGTGCCAGCAGCGCCGGGACGGTTAATGAAAAACTGTTTTTT